The clone carrying this TCR beta chain occurred a few times. Its antigen is unidentified. This sample was included in a study of cytomegalovirus exposure and HLA in healthy donors. The CDR3 length is 15 residues. Losses at the gene ends were 5 bases for V and 4 bases for J; bases not matched to a gene: 6. CDR1 and CDR2 (germline): SGHVS, FNYEAQ. The study's findings and limits: Earlier analysis found most TCR beta V segments productive about 90% or about 30% of the time.

It was with 60 Vbeta and 13 Jbeta primers that the PCR ran. The protocol was immunoSEQ multiplex PCR, while the TCRdb copy is restricted to in-frame clones and leaves out a portion. The data show about 130,000 clones, with over 65% seen just once and around 20% held by the top ten. The chain combines TRBV7-6 with TRBJ2-1; 9 bases fit TRBD2. This receptor was identified in a man aged 18 to 29 in good health and CMV-seropositive. Sequenced material: PBMCs. The CDR3, as DNA: TGTGCCAGCAGCCTTTATAGCGGGGGTTACAATGAGCAGTTCTTC. Encoded protein: CASSLYSGGYNEQFF.